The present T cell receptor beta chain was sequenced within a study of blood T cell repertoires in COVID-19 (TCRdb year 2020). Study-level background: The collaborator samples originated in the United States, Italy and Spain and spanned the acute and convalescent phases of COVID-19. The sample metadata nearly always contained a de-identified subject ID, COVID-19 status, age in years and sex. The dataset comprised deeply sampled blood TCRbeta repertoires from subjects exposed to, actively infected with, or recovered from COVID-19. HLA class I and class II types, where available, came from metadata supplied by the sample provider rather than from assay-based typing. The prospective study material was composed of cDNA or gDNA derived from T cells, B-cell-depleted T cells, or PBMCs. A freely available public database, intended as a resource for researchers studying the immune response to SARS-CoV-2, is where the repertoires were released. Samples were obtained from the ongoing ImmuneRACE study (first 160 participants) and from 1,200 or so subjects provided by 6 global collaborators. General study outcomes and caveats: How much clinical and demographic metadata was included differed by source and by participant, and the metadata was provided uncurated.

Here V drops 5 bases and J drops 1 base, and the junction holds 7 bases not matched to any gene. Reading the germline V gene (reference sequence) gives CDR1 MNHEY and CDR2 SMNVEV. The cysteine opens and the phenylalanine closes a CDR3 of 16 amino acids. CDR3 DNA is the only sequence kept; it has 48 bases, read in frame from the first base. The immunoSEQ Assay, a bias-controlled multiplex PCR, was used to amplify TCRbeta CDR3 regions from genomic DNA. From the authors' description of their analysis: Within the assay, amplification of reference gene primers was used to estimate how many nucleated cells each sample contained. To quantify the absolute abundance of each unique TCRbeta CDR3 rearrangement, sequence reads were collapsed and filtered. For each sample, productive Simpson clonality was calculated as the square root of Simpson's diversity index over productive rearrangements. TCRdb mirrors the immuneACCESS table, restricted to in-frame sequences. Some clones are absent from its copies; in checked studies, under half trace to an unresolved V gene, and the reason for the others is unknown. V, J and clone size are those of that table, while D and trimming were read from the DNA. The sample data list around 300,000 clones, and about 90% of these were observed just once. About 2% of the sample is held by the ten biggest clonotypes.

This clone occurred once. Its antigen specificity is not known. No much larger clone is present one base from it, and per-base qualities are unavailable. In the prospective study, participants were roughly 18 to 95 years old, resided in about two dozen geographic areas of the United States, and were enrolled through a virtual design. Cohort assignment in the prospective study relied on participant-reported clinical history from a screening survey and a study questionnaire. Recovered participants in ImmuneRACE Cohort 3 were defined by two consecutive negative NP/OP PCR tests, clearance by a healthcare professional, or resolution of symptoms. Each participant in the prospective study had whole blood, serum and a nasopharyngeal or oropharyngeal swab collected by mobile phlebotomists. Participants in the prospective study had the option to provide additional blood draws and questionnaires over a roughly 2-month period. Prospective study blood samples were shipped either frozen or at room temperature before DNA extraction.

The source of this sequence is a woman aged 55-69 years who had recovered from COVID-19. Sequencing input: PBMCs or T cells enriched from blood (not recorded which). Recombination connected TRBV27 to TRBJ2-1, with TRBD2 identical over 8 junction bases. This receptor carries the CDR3 CASSTQAGASYNEQFF. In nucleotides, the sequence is TGTGCCAGCAGTACACAAGCGGGAGCTTCCTACAATGAGCAGTTCTTC.